The present TCR beta chain was sequenced within a study of kidney transplant recipient with SARS-CoV-2 infection. This CDR3 region has 17 residues. Germline V gives CDR1 LGHDT, CDR2 YNNKEL (reference sequence). V was pared by 3 bases and J by 4 bases, with 21 bases between. TCRdb called the reads again in MiXCR, with one record for every CDR3 protein. The table records roughly 230,000 distinct CDR3 sequences, under 35% of them present only once. This sequence originates from a male patient aged 25-45 years who had COVID-19 and was a kidney transplant recipient. Some T cells could come from the graft donor. V gene TRBV3-1 combines with J gene TRBJ1-2; no clear D gene. The starting material was a blood sample, obtained at baseline and on roughly day 110 from a kidney transplant recipient. The CDR3 region is CASSQLSTLRKTYGYTF. CDR3 DNA: TGTGCCAGCAGCCAGCTTAGCACCCTTCGAAAGACCTATGGCTACACCTTC.